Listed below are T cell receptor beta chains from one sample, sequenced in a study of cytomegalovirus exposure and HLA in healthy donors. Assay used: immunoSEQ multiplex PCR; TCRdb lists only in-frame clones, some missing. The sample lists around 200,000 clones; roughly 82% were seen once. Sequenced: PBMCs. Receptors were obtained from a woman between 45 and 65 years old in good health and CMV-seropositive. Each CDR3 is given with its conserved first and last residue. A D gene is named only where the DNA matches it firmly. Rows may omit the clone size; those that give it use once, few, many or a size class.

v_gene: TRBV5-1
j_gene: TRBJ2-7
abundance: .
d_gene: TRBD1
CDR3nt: TGCGCCAACAGCCCCGTGGGACAGGGGTACGAGCAGTACTTC
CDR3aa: CANSPVGQGYEQYF

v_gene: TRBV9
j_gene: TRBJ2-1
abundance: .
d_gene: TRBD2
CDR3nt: TGTGCCAGCAGCGTAGTGGCTAGCGGGGACTCCTACAATGAGCAGTTCTTC
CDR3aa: CASSVVASGDSYNEQFF

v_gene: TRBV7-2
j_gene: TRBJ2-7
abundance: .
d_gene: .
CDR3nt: TGTGCCAGCAGCCGCCAGATCTACGAGCAGTACTTC
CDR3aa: CASSRQIYEQYF

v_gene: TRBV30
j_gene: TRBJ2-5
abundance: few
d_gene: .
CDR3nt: TGTGCCTGGAGTCGAGAGACCCAGTACTTC
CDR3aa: CAWSRETQYF

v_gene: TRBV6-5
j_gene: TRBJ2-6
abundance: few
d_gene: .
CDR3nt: TGTGCCAGCAGTGGGCAACCCTCTGGGGCCAACGTCCTGACTTTC
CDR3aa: CASSGQPSGANVLTF

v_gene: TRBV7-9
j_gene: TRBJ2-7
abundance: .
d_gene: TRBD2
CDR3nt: TGTGCCAGCAGCCCCGTCCAGGGCGGGAGCTCCTACGAGCAGTACTTC
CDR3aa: CASSPVQGGSSYEQYF

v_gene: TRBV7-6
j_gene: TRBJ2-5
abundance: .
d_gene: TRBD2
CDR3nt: TGTGCCAGCAGCTTCGGGACTAGCGGGGACCAAGAGACCCAGTACTTC
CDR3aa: CASSFGTSGDQETQYF

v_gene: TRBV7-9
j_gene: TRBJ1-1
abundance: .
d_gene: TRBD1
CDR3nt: TGTGCCAGCAGCCCCCGGGGACAGGGAAGAACTGAAGCTTTCTTT
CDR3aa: CASSPRGQGRTEAFF

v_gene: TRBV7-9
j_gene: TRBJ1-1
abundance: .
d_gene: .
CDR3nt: TGTGCCAGCAGCTTAGAATCGTGGAACACTGAAGCTTTCTTT
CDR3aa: CASSLESWNTEAFF

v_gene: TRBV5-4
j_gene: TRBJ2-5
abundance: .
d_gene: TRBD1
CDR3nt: TGTGCCAGCAGCTTGTCAGGGGGCGGTGGGGAGACCCAGTACTTC
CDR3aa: CASSLSGGGGETQYF

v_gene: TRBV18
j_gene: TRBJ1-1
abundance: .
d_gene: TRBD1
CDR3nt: TGTGCCAGCTCATCCTCTCTGTCACAGGGGACGAACACTGAAGCTTTCTTT
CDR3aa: CASSSSLSQGTNTEAFF

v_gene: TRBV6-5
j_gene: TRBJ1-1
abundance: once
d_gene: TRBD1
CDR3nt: TGTGCCAGCACCATTGGACAGGGACACACTGAAGCTTTCTTT
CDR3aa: CASTIGQGHTEAFF

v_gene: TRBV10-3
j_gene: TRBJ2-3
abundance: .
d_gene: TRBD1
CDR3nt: TGTGCCATCAGTTCCGGGACAGGCACAGATACGCAGTATTTT
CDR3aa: CAISSGTGTDTQYF

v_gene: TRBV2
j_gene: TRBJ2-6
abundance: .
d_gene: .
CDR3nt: TGTGCCAGCACTCTCCGGGACACCTCTCTCGGGGCCAACGTCCTGACTTTC
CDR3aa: CASTLRDTSLGANVLTF

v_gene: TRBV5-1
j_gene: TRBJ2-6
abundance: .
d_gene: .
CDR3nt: TGCGCCAGCAGGGTCAGCTCTGGGGCCAACGTCCTGACTTTC
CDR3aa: CASRVSSGANVLTF

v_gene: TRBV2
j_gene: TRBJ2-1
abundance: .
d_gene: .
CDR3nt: TGTGCCAGTAGGGGGGGTAGTGTCTACAATGAGCAGTTCTTC
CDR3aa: CASRGGSVYNEQFF

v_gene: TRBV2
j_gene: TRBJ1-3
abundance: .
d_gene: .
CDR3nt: TGTGCCAGCAGTGTCCAGGGGACCACTGGAAACACCATATATTTT
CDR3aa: CASSVQGTTGNTIYF

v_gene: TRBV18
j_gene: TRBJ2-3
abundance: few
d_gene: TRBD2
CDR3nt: TGTGCCAGCTCGCAGAGTAGCGGGGGCACAGATACGCAGTATTTT
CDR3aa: CASSQSSGGTDTQYF

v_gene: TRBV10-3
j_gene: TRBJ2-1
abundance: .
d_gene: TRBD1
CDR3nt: TGTGCCATCACCGAGGACAGGGACGGTGAGCAGTTCTTC
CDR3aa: CAITEDRDGEQFF

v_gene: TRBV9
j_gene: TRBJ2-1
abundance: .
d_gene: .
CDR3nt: TGTGCCAGCAGCGCCACAGGTCGCGGTAGACAGTTCTTC
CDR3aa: CASSATGRGRQFF

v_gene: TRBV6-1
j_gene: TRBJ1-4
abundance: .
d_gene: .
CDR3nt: TGTGCCAGCAGTGAAAGAACAGGAGCTCCTAATGAAAAACTGTTTTTT
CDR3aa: CASSERTGAPNEKLFF

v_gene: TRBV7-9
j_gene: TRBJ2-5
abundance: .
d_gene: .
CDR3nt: TGTGCCAGCAGCTTAGACCCGGGGAAGCCCGAAGAGACCCAGTACTTC
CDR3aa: CASSLDPGKPEETQYF

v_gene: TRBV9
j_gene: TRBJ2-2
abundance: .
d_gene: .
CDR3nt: TGTGCCAGCAGCGTAGGAGGTGGGGGGACTTCCGGGGAGCTGTTTTTT
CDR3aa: CASSVGGGGTSGELFF

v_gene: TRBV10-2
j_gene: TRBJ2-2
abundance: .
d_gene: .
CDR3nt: TGCGCCAGCAGTGAGCGGCTAGGGAACACCGGGGAGCTGTTTTTT
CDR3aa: CASSERLGNTGELFF

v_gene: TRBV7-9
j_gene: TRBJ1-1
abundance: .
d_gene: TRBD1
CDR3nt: TGTGCCAGCAGCCGTGGACAGGGCACTGAAGCTTTCTTT
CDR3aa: CASSRGQGTEAFF

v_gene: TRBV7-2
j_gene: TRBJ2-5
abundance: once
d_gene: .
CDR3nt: TGTGCCAGCAGCTTAGGGCAGGGGCTTAGGGAGACCCAGTACTTC
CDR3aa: CASSLGQGLRETQYF

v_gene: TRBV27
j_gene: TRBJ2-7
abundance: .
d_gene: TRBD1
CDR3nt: TGTGCCAGCAGCAAGGACAGGGGGAATCCTAGCTCCTACGAGCAGTACTTC
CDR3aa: CASSKDRGNPSSYEQYF

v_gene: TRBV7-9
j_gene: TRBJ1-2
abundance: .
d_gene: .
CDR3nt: TGTGCCAGCAGACCAGCCTCCGACAGCTATGGCTACACCTTC
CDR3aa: CASRPASDSYGYTF

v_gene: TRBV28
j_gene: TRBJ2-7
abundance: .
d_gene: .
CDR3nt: TGTGCCAGCAGGTACTACGATCCTTCCTACGAGCAGTACTTC
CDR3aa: CASRYYDPSYEQYF

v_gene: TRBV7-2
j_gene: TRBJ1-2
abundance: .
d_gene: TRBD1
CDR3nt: TGTGCCAGCAAGAGGGACAGGGGGGCTAACTATGGCTACACCTTC
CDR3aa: CASKRDRGANYGYTF

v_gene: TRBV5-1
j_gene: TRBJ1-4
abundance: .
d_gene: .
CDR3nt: TGCGCCAGCACTTACCGAGGACTTACAACTAATGAAAAACTGTTTTTT
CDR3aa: CASTYRGLTTNEKLFF

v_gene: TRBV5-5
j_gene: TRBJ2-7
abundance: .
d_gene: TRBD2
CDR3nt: TGTGCCAGCAGCTTGGTCGCTAGCGGGGGGACCCGCTCCTACGAGCAGTACTTC
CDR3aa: CASSLVASGGTRSYEQYF

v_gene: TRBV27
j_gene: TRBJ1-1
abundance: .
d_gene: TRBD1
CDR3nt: TGTGCCAGCGCACCACAGGGGTCCGCTGAAGCTTTCTTT
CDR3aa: CASAPQGSAEAFF

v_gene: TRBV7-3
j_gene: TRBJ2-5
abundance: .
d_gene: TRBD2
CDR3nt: TGTGCCAGCAGCTTAGGTGCTAGCGGGGGGGGAGAGACCCAGTACTTC
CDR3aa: CASSLGASGGGETQYF

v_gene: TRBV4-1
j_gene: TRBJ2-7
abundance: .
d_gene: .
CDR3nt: TGCGCCAGCAGCCAGGGGAGCTCCTACGAGCAGTACTTC
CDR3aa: CASSQGSSYEQYF

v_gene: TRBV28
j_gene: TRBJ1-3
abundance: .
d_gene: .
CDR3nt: TGTGCCAGCAGTTTAAGACAGTCCTCTGGAAACACCATATATTTT
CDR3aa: CASSLRQSSGNTIYF

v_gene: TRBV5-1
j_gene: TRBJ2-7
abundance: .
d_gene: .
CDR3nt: TGTGCCAGCAGCTTGAGGGGTCTCGGGGGTATAGAGCAGTACTTC
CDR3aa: CASSLRGLGGIEQYF

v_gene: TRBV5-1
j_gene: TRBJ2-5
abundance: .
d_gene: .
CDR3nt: TGCGCCAGCAGCTTGGGGGCCTCCCTCGGAGAGACCCAGTACTTC
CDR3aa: CASSLGASLGETQYF

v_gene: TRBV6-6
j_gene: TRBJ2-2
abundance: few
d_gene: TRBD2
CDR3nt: TGTGCCAGCAGGCTGTCCGGGGGGACCTCCTCCGGGGAGCTGTTTTTT
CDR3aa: CASRLSGGTSSGELFF

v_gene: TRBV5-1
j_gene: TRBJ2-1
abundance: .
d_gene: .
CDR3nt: TGCGCCAGCAGCTGGAGGGGGGGAACTTACAATGAGCAGTTCTTC
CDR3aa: CASSWRGGTYNEQFF

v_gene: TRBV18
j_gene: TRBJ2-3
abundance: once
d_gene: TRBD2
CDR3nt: TGTGCCAGCTCACCCAGAGCGGGGAAATCAGATACGCAGTATTTT
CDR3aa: CASSPRAGKSDTQYF

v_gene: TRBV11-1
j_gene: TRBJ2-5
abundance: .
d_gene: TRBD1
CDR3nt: TGTGCCAGCAGCCTGGGACAGGGGAAAGAGACCCAGTACTTC
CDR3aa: CASSLGQGKETQYF

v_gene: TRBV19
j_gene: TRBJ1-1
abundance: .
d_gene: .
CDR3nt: TGTGCCAGTAGTCAACTAACGACAGGAATGAACACTGAAGCTTTCTTT
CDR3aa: CASSQLTTGMNTEAFF

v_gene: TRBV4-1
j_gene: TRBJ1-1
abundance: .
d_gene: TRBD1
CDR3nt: TGCGCCAGCAGCCCTCAGGGGGCAGGGGAGGCTTTCTTT
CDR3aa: CASSPQGAGEAFF

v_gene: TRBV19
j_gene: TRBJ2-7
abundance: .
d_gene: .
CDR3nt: TGTGCCAGTAGTCATTCCCCCGACAGCCGCTACGAGCAGTACTTC
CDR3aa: CASSHSPDSRYEQYF